One sample yielded the 6 T cell receptor beta chains listed below, sequenced in a study of response to subunit inactivated influenza vaccine. Each CDR3 protein gets one entry after TCRdb re-called the RT-PCR reads with MiXCR. Among around 790,000 distinct CDR3 sequences listed, over 20% were seen once. The starting material was PBMCs from blood, obtained about 5 days after vaccination. The receptors come from a man in his forties or fifties who received an inactivated influenza vaccine.

This clonotype was observed a few times. The rearrangement links TRBV20-1 to TRBJ2-3; the D gene is possibly TRBD2 (6 bases). Germline loops: CDR1 DFQATT, CDR2 SNEGSKA (reference sequence). The CDR3 consists of 12 residues. The V gene lost 6 bases and the J gene lost 4 bases, with 11 bases spanning the gap. The CDR3 region has the DNA TGCAGTGCGAACTGGGACTCAGATACGCAGTATTTT. Translating it yields CSANWDSDTQYF.

This clonotype was observed at least ten times. V usage is TRBV18 and J usage is TRBJ2-2, with D unclear. Germline values: CDR1 KGHSH, CDR2 LQKENI. This CDR3 spans 12 amino acids. Trimming removed 8 bases from V and 0 bases from J, with 4 bases in between. CDR3 sequence (DNA): TGTGCCAGCAGTCCGAACACCGGGGAGCTGTTTTTT. Amino acids: CASSPNTGELFF.

This clonotype has only a few counts. J is TRBJ2-5 and V is TRBV6-5; the D is unclear. Germline-derived CDR1 and CDR2 are MNHEY and SVGAGI. The CDR3 totals 14 residues. Trimming removed 3 bases from V and 7 bases from J, with 15 bases in between. In DNA form, the CDR3 reads TGTGCCAGCAGTTATAGGTTTAGGGAAGGGACCCAGTACTTC. This gives the protein CASSYRFREGTQYF.

The chain carries TRBV5-1 and TRBJ1-5; maybe TRBD1 (5 bases). CDR3 length equals 19 residues. The germline CDR1 and CDR2 sequences are SGHRS and YFSETQ. The V end was cut by 0 bases, the J end by 7 bases, with 26 bases between. The CDR3 nucleotides are TGCGCCAGCAGCTTGGATTACCTTCTTGGGACTCCGGTGAGACAGCCCCAGCATTTT. It specifies CASSLDYLLGTPVRQPQHF.

This chain links TRBV7-8 with TRBJ2-7, with a possible D match to TRBD1 (5 bases). From germline, CDR1 is SGHVS and CDR2 FQNEAQ. The CDR3 spans 17 residues. V lost 5 bases to trimming and J lost 0 bases, with 20 bases between them. The CDR3, as DNA: TGTGCCAGCAGCCACGGTTCCGGCAGGGCCCCCTCCTACGAGCAGTACTTC. It is translated as CASSHGSGRAPSYEQYF.

V gene TRBV9 combines with J gene TRBJ2-1; 9 nucleotides agree with TRBD2. J gave up 4 bases and V 0 bases, and 5 bases lay outside the gene matches. The CDR3 has 16 amino acids. The germline gives CDR1 SGDLS, CDR2 YYNGEE. The CDR3 nucleotides are TGTGCCAGCAGCGTAGTGGCGGGAGGGCCATACAATGAGCAGTTCTTC. As protein: CASSVVAGGPYNEQFF.